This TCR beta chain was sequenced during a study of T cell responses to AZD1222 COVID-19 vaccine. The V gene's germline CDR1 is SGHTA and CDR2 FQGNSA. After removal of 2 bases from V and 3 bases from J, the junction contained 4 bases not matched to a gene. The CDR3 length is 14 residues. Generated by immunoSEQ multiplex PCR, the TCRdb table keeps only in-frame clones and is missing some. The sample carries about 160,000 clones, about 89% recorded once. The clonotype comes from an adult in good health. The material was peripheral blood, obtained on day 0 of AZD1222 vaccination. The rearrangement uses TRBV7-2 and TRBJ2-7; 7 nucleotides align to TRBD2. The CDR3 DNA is TGTGCCAGCAGCTTAAACGCGGGAGTCTACGAGCAGTACTTC. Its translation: CASSLNAGVYEQYF.